Detailed here is one TCR beta chain. Assay: immunoSEQ multiplex PCR; the TCRdb copy retains only in-frame clones and omits some. This table holds fewer than 50,000 clones, 85% to 90% found once. The germline CDR1 and CDR2 sequences are DFQATT and SNEGSKA (reference sequence). With 6 bases removed from V and 9 bases from J, the gap between germline ends came to 12 bases. The CDR3 extends over 11 amino acids. The source of the sample is a study of T cell changes during pregnancy in multiple sclerosis. This specimen was peripheral blood, taken in the second trimester of pregnancy. The origin of this receptor is a female donor in good health, enrolled as a control in a pregnancy study. The chain uses TRBV20-1 and TRBJ2-1; TRBD1 is a possible D gene (6 bases). This CDR3 reads CSAYRGSEQFF. Written as DNA, the CDR3 is TGCAGTGCGTATAGGGGGTCTGAGCAGTTCTTC.